A selection of T cell receptor beta chains follows, all from one sample in a study of T cell repertoires in cytomegalovirus infection. Antigens of these TCRs are unknown. Each CDR3 protein is one row after TCRdb ran MiXCR on the reads. Among about 700,000 distinct CDR3 sequences listed, 30% to 40% were seen once. The sequenced sample was cultured PBMCs, obtained from culture after CMV antigen stimulation. These receptors originate from a human donor in good health (CMV status not recorded). Some clones in this sample may be carry-over from other donors' samples. Each CDR3 is given with its conserved first and last residue. A D gene is named only where the DNA matches it firmly. Size is omitted from some rows. Given values are once, few, many or a class for expanded clones.

d_call j_call clone_size v_call cdr3_nt cdr3_aa
. TRBJ1-2 . TRBV20-1 TGCAGTGCTAGTTCCTGGGGAAGCCGGAACTATGGCTACACCTTC CSASSWGSRNYGYTF
. TRBJ1-3 . TRBV10-3 TGTGCCCTTTCTTATGGAAACACCATATATTTT CALSYGNTIYF
TRBD2 TRBJ2-7 . TRBV27 TGTGCCAGCAGTTCCGGACTAGCGGGAGAAGTGGAGCAGTACTTC CASSSGLAGEVEQYF
. TRBJ1-1 . TRBV7-9 TGTGCCAGCGGAACACAGGGGAACACTGAAGCTTTCTTT CASGTQGNTEAFF
. TRBJ2-5 . TRBV12-3/TRBV12-4 TGTGCCAGCAACCTCGGGGCCGACCGTGGGGAGACCCAGTACTTC CASNLGADRGETQYF
. TRBJ2-5 many TRBV7-2 TGTGCCAGCAGCTCCTCAGGTTCCGGTGAGACCCAGTACTTC CASSSSGSGETQYF
. TRBJ2-5 few TRBV19 TGTGCCAGTAGTCTACAGCTCCAAGAGACCCAGTACTTC CASSLQLQETQYF
. TRBJ1-1 . TRBV7-2 TGTGCCAGCAGCTTAGCGACGGGGAACACTGAAACGTTTTTT CASSLATGNTETFF
. TRBJ1-2 once TRBV12-3/TRBV12-4 TGTGCCAGCACCCCGGACAGAACCTATGGCTACACCTTC CASTPDRTYGYTF
. TRBJ2-5 many TRBV7-2 TGTGCCAGCAGCTTAGCGGAAGAGACCCAGTACTTC CASSLAEETQYF
TRBD2 TRBJ2-7 few TRBV7-2 TGTGCCAGCAGCAAAACTAGCGGGGACCTCTACGAGCAGTACTTC CASSKTSGDLYEQYF
. TRBJ1-5 . TRBV6-1 TGTGCCAGCAGTGAGGCAGTGAGCAATCAGCCCCAGCATTTT CASSEAVSNQPQHF
TRBD1 TRBJ1-6 . TRBV2 TGTGCCAGCAGGGGGGCCGGGACAGGGACGTCACCCCTCCACTTT CASRGAGTGTSPLHF
. TRBJ1-1 . TRBV28 TGTGCCAGCAGGGACAGCGTCACTGAAGCTTTCTTT CASRDSVTEAFF
. TRBJ1-2 few TRBV4-1 TGCGCCAGCAGCCAAGGATACAGGCACGGTGGCTACACCTTC CASSQGYRHGGYTF
. TRBJ2-5 . TRBV12-3/TRBV12-4 TGTGCCAGCACCCCGTTGGGGGGTCAAGAGACCCAGTACTTC CASTPLGGQETQYF
. TRBJ2-4 few TRBV4-1 TGCGCCAGCAGCCAAACTTTGTTAGCCAAAAACATTCAGTACTTC CASSQTLLAKNIQYF
. TRBJ2-5 . TRBV6-2/TRBV6-3 TGTGCCAGCAGTTATGGCGTGAGGGAGACCCAGTACTTC CASSYGVRETQYF
TRBD1 TRBJ2-6 . TRBV7-9 TGTGCCAGCAGCTTAGCCGGGACAGGGCGCCTTGGCGTCCTGACTTTC CASSLAGTGRLGVLTF
. TRBJ2-6 many TRBV7-2 TGTGCCAGCAGCGAGGGACTCCTCCCTGGGGCCAACGTCCTGACTTTC CASSEGLLPGANVLTF
. TRBJ1-1 few TRBV11-2 TGTGCCAGCAGCCCCCCAATAATAAACACTGAAGCTTTCTTT CASSPPIINTEAFF
. TRBJ2-7 . TRBV6-9 TGTGCCAGCACGCGACACAAGAGCTCCTACGAGCAGTACTTC CASTRHKSSYEQYF
. TRBJ1-4 . TRBV20-1 TGCAGTGCTAGAGTGTACGGGGCCCATGAAAAACTGTTTTTT CSARVYGAHEKLFF
TRBD2 TRBJ2-1 . TRBV20-1 TGCAGTGCTGGAAGCGGGATCTCCTACAATGAGCAGTTCTTC CSAGSGISYNEQFF
. TRBJ1-6 . TRBV20-1 TGCAGTGCTAGAGATCTCGGGGGTGCCTATAATTCACCCCTCCACTTT CSARDLGGAYNSPLHF
. TRBJ2-3 few TRBV12-3/TRBV12-4 TGTGCCAGCAGTTTAAGACATGGGGGCACAGATACGCAGTATTTT CASSLRHGGTDTQYF
. TRBJ1-5 . TRBV20-1 TGCAGTGTAGGGCCCTCTGGGCAGCCCCAGCATTTT CSVGPSGQPQHF
. TRBJ1-1 . TRBV4-1 TGCGCCAGCAGCCAAGGGCCCAGCAAGGGAATGAACACTGAAGCTTTCTTT CASSQGPSKGMNTEAFF
. TRBJ1-1 many TRBV7-8 TGTGCCAGCAGCCCTAGCGCAGGAAAGAACACTGAAGCTTTCTTT CASSPSAGKNTEAFF
TRBD2 TRBJ2-3 . TRBV7-8 TGTGCCAGCAGCCCCTTAGTGGGGCGCGGGGGTGCAGATACGCAGTATTTT CASSPLVGRGGADTQYF
TRBD2 TRBJ2-5 . TRBV5-1 TGCGCCAGCAGCCCCCCTAGCGGGAGGGCCGTTGAGACCCAGTACTTC CASSPPSGRAVETQYF
. TRBJ2-3 few TRBV7-9 TGTGCCAGCAGCTTCCAAGCGGGCCTTAGCACAGATACGCAGTATTTT CASSFQAGLSTDTQYF